The next 25 T cell receptor beta chains were all read from a single sample in a study of cytomegalovirus exposure and HLA in healthy donors. Researchers ran the PCR with 60 Vbeta and 13 Jbeta primers. Method: immunoSEQ multiplex PCR; TCRdb's copy keeps in-frame clones and lacks some. This sample's table reports some 40,000 clones. Material: PBMCs. Every receptor here comes from a male donor in good health and CMV-seronegative.

The chain combines TRBV5-1 with TRBJ1-6, with 9 bases aligning to TRBD1. From germline, CDR1 is SGHRS and CDR2 YFSETQ. The ends lost 1 base at V and 6 bases at J; junction bases unmatched: 20. This CDR3 region has 21 residues. The CDR3 region has the DNA TGCGCCAGCAGCTTGCGGGGACAGGGTCGAGCCCCCCGGGGGGGTAATTCACCCCTCCACTTT. It is translated as CASSLRGQGRAPRGGNSPLHF. The complete variable domain, with remaining parts taken from reference TRBV5-1 and TRBJ1-6, reads KAGVTQTPRYLIKTRGQQVTLSCSPISGHRSVSWYQQTPGQGLQFLFEYFSETQRNKGNFPGRFSGRQFSNSRSEMNVSTLELGDSALYLCASSLRGQGRAPRGGNSPLHFGNGTRLTVT.

The CDR3 sequence: CASNLDSSYEQYF. CDR3 coding DNA: TGTGCCAGCAACTTAGACAGTTCCTACGAGCAGTACTTC. This sequence joins TRBV6-1 and TRBJ2-7; D may be TRBD1 (5 bases). This CDR3 comprises 13 residues. CDR1 MNHNS and CDR2 SASEGT come from the germline V gene. V lost 7 bases to trimming and J lost 1 base, with 11 bases between them.

In the case of this clone: Distinct nucleotide sequences in the sample also encode this CDR3. CDR3 in amino acids: CASSFPPLGQVKNEQFF. The CDR3 bases are TGCGCCAGCAGCTTCCCCCCGCTGGGACAGGTAAAAAATGAGCAGTTCTTC. V and J are TRBV5-1 and TRBJ2-1; TRBD1 matches 8 bases. J gave up 7 bases and V 2 bases, and 14 bases lay outside the gene matches. The CDR3 extends over 17 amino acids. Germline V gene lookup returns CDR1 SGHRS and CDR2 YFSETQ. The complete variable domain, with remaining parts taken from reference TRBV5-1 and TRBJ2-1, reads KAGVTQTPRYLIKTRGQQVTLSCSPISGHRSVSWYQQTPGQGLQFLFEYFSETQRNKGNFPGRFSGRQFSNSRSEMNVSTLELGDSALYLCASSFPPLGQVKNEQFFGPGTRLTVL.

The rearrangement links TRBV5-1 to TRBJ2-5; possibly TRBD1 for D (5 bases). V was trimmed by 0 bases and J by 7 bases, leaving 10 bases between them. This CDR3 is built from 13 residues. Germline loops: CDR1 SGHRS, CDR2 YFSETQ. The CDR3 region is CASSLDSQGTQYF. Written as DNA, the CDR3 is TGCGCCAGCAGCTTGGATTCCCAGGGGACCCAGTACTTC.

The chain joins TRBV19 to TRBJ1-5, with unresolved D. Germline CDR1 LNHDA, CDR2 SQIVND (reference sequence). This CDR3 contains 13 residues. V was clipped by 11 bases and J by 0 bases, with 11 bases between them. The CDR3 here is CAGSLHSNQPQHF. CDR3 sequence (DNA): TGTGCCGGGAGCCTTCATAGCAATCAGCCCCAGCATTTT.

The rearrangement uses TRBV27 and TRBJ1-1; 7 positions match TRBD1. Germline values: CDR1 MNHEY, CDR2 SMNVEV (reference sequence). The CDR3 consists of 13 residues. With 4 bases clipped from V and 6 bases from J, the junction kept 5 bases outside the gene matches. The CDR3 protein is CASSSIRGAEAFF. The CDR3 nucleotides are TGTGCCAGCAGTTCCATCAGGGGGGCTGAAGCTTTCTTT.

This chain uses TRBV7-6 with TRBJ1-2; D is unclear. This CDR3 has 13 amino acids. V was pared by 5 bases and J by 9 bases, with 16 bases between. Germline CDR1 reads SGHVS; CDR2 reads FNYEAQ. The CDR3, as DNA: TGTGCCAGCAGCCCGGGATCCCAAGCGCGCTACACCTTC. Its protein product is CASSPGSQARYTF.

The chain uses TRBV5-1 and TRBJ1-3, with TRBD1 matching over 9 bases. This CDR3 contains 19 residues. J gave up 4 bases and V 2 bases, and 16 bases lay outside the gene matches. Germline CDR1 is SGHRS and CDR2 is YFSETQ. In nucleotides, the CDR3 is TGCGCCAGCAGCTTCAGGGGACAGGGTAGATTGGGAGAAGGAAACACCATATATTTT. The encoded protein is CASSFRGQGRLGEGNTIYF.

The chain employs TRBV6-1 and TRBJ1-1; 10 bases are shared with TRBD1. Germline V gene lookup returns CDR1 MNHNS and CDR2 SASEGT. Losses at the gene ends were 5 bases for V and 11 bases for J; bases not matched to a gene: 8. The CDR3 runs to 13 residues. CDR3 DNA: TGTGCCAGCAGTAACCGGGACAGGGGTGGCGCTTTCTTT. Amino acid sequence: CASSNRDRGGAFF.

DNA for the CDR3: TGCGCCAGCAGCTTGGAGTGGGGGGGGTACAATGAGCAGTTCTTC. Its translation is CASSLEWGGYNEQFF. J is TRBJ2-1 and V is TRBV5-1; 7 nucleotides line up with TRBD2. With V trimmed by 0 bases and J by 4 bases, 4 bases remained unmatched. CDR1 is SGHRS, CDR2 YFSETQ, per germline. The CDR3 is 15 amino acids.

V and J are TRBV18 and TRBJ2-7; D gene ambiguous. The CDR3 runs to 13 residues. Germline-derived CDR1 and CDR2 are KGHSH and LQKENI. V lost 3 bases and J lost 2, with 8 bases in between. CDR3 loop: CASSPQDTYEQYF. The CDR3, as DNA: TGTGCCAGCTCACCTCAGGATACCTACGAGCAGTACTTC.

This chain joins TRBV14 and TRBJ2-3; D remains ambiguous. V lost 4 bases to trimming and J lost 2 bases, with 4 bases between them. Germline V gene data show CDR1 as SGHDN and CDR2 as FVKESK. The CDR3 extends over 12 amino acids. The CDR3 reads CASSPFTDTQYF. CDR3 nucleotides: TGTGCCAGCAGCCCTTTCACAGATACGCAGTATTTT.

The chain joins TRBV7-7 to TRBJ1-5; maybe TRBD1 (6 bases). V gave up 7 bases and J gave up 2 bases, with 24 bases separating them. From germline, CDR1 is SSHAT and CDR2 FNYEAQ (reference sequence). This CDR3 has 18 amino acids. The CDR3 DNA is TGTGCCAGCACCGACCCGGGACACGTCTTCCTGGGCAATCAGCCCCAGCATTTT. This codes for CASTDPGHVFLGNQPQHF.

The J gene is TRBJ2-3, the V gene TRBV5-4, with D uncertain. V gave up 0 bases and J gave up 2 bases, with 10 bases separating them. The CDR3 totals 15 residues. CDR1 is SGHNT, CDR2 YYREEE, per germline (reference sequence). The CDR3 DNA follows: TGTGCCAGCAGCTTGGTCACAGTCGCCACAGATACGCAGTATTTT. Translating gives CASSLVTVATDTQYF.

V usage is TRBV5-1 and J usage is TRBJ2-7; D not resolved. CDR1 and CDR2 from the germline V gene are SGHRS and YFSETQ. Trimming took 1 base from V and 1 from J, leaving 9 bases between them. The CDR3 covers 14 residues. The CDR3 sequence: CASSLSRISYEQYF. The CDR3 nucleotides read TGCGCCAGCAGCTTGAGCAGGATTTCCTACGAGCAGTACTTC.

The rearrangement joins TRBV7-9 to TRBJ2-2, with D perhaps TRBD1 (6 bases). The CDR3 sequence is 17 residues long. Trimming took off 7 bases at V and 7 bases at J, with 25 bases between the two ends. Germline CDR1 reads SEHNR; CDR2 reads FQNEAQ (reference sequence). The CDR3, as DNA: TGTGCCAGCACCGACGACAGGAGGCGAGGAGTAGGCGGGGAGCTGTTTTTT. This sequence encodes CASTDDRRRGVGGELFF.

The DNA for the CDR3 is TGTGCCAGCAGCTTGGAATCTAACCGGGGGGATACGCAGTATTTT. It translates to CASSLESNRGDTQYF. The V gene is TRBV5-4, the J gene TRBJ2-3, with D possibly TRBD2 on 6 matching bases. The germline CDR1 and CDR2 sequences are SGHNT and YYREEE (reference sequence). This CDR3 region has 15 residues. Trimming left V 0 bases short and J 6 bases short, with 14 bases between.

V is TRBV11-3 and J is TRBJ2-5; 7 positions agree with TRBD1. Germline CDR1 SGHNT, CDR2 YENEEA. V shed 5 bases and J 3 bases; nucleotides not matched to a gene: 6. This CDR3 has 14 amino acids. The CDR3 sequence: CASSLSDREETQYF. Written as DNA, the CDR3 is TGTGCCAGCAGCCTATCCGACAGGGAAGAGACCCAGTACTTC.

V gene TRBV19 combines with J gene TRBJ2-4, with 7 bases lining up with TRBD1. Unmatched junction bases numbered 10, after V lost 5 bases and J lost 6 bases. There are 15 residues in the CDR3. Germline CDR1 reads LNHDA; CDR2 reads SQIVND (reference sequence). CDR3 bases: TGTGCCAGTAGTCCCCCGAGGACAGGTCTAAACATTCAGTACTTC. Translation: CASSPPRTGLNIQYF.

CDR3 in DNA: TGTGCCAGCAGTGGACTAGCGGGGGGGTCGGATACGCAGTATTTT. Translated, it gives CASSGLAGGSDTQYF. J is TRBJ2-3 and V is TRBV6-1; 14 nucleotides match TRBD2. J was trimmed by 6 bases and V by 4 bases; bases with no gene match: 3. The V gene's germline CDR1 is MNHNS and CDR2 SASEGT. The CDR3 runs 15 residues.

V is TRBV2 and J is TRBJ1-1, with 7 nucleotides matching TRBD1. The germline CDR1 and CDR2 sequences are SNHLY and FYNNEI. The CDR3 contains 11 residues. Trimming at V came to 6 bases and at J to 11 bases, leaving 6 bases not matched to a gene. CDR3 sequence reads: CASSLGQAAFF. Written as DNA, the CDR3 is TGTGCCAGCAGCCTCGGACAGGCCGCTTTCTTT.

The rearrangement links TRBV2 to TRBJ2-3; no clear D. V lost 6 bases and J 4 bases, leaving 17 bases between the germline ends. CDR1 is SNHLY, CDR2 FYNNEI, per germline. The CDR3 has 15 residues. CDR3 amino acids: CASSYSGVVPDTQYF. CDR3 DNA: TGTGCCAGCAGCTACTCCGGTGTGGTCCCAGATACGCAGTATTTT.

The chain joins TRBV28 to TRBJ1-5; TRBD1 matches 9 bases. The germline CDR1 and CDR2 sequences are MDHEN and SYDVKM. This CDR3 has 19 residues. Trimming at V came to 3 bases and at J to 0 bases, leaving 12 bases not matched to a gene. CDR3 DNA: TGTGCCAGCAGTTTTGGGGTGGGACAGGGCATTTATAGCAATCAGCCCCAGCATTTT. Translation gives CASSFGVGQGIYSNQPQHF. The complete variable domain, with remaining parts taken from reference TRBV28 and TRBJ1-5, reads DVKVTQSSRYLVKRTGEKVFLECVQDMDHENMFWYRQDPGLGLRLIYFSYDVKMKEKGDIPEGYSVSREKKERFSLILESASTNQTSMYLCASSFGVGQGIYSNQPQHFGDGTRLSIL.

The chain couples TRBV7-9 to TRBJ1-2; D is undetermined. Trimming shortened V by 1 base and J by 2 bases, and 11 bases separated the two germline ends. This CDR3 is built from 15 residues. Germline V gene lookup returns CDR1 SEHNR and CDR2 FQNEAQ (reference sequence). The CDR3 region is CASSLEVAENYGYTF. DNA for the CDR3: TGTGCCAGCAGCTTAGAGGTGGCGGAGAACTATGGCTACACCTTC.

The CDR3 loop is CASTETRDRIYEQYF. For the CDR3, the DNA is TGTGCCAGCACCGAGACCCGGGACAGAATTTACGAGCAGTACTTC. This rearrangement joins TRBV28 to TRBJ2-5; 7 bases line up with TRBD1. The J call is in doubt because the DNA end fits TRBJ2-7 better. The length of the CDR3 is 15 residues. Looked up from germline, CDR1 is MDHEN and CDR2 is SYDVKM.